This T cell receptor (beta chain) was captured in a study of shared clonotypes between healthy human individuals (TCRdb year 2020). Background for the entire study: The cohort comprised a couple of women and three men aged 18 to 49 years. Each donor's leukapheresis produced roughly between about 0.8 and 10 billion PBMCs. For each donor, CD4 naive and CD4 memory were each given three plates, CD8 naive was given two plates, and CD8 memory was given one plate. To increase sequencing depth and limit assay-specific biases, TCR repertoire library preparation and sequencing were carried out by different laboratories using diverse techniques. Blood TCR repertoires of five healthy adults were deeply sequenced to estimate repertoire size and the extent of clonotype sharing between individuals. Study-wide findings and limitations: Because the study included a small number of donors, the genetic and exposure-history diversity represented was limited. Naive subsets generally had larger estimated clonotype richness than memory subsets. Pairwise subsampling indicated that sequencing depth was expected to affect the degree of clonotype sharing among donors. Higher generation probabilities were observed for clonotypes shared by all four sorted-subset donors than for non-shared clonotypes. Sampling was limited to blood, and TCR repertoires in tissue likely differ from TCR repertoires in blood. Incomplete sequencing was indicated by rarefaction of sorted-subset datasets, despite the large sequencing depth. When several donors were compared, the shared fraction of clonotypes was about 5% for naive CD4, around 4% for naive CD8, 2% to 2.5% for memory CD4, and roughly 0.43% for memory CD8.

CD8 naive samples were obtained by positive selection for CCR7 among CD45RO-negative cells, yielding a CD45RA+CCR7+ population from which TemRA cells were excluded. The donors were healthy, HIV-negative adults who had no recently reported acute infections or vaccinations. Every donor was a Caucasian adult residing in Nashville, Tennessee, USA. Blood was collected by leukapheresis, and PBMCs were isolated by Ficoll-Histopaque density gradient centrifugation and then cryopreserved in liquid nitrogen vapor phase. Analytical flow cytometry was used to check the purity and quantity of every magnetically sorted T cell population. Each sorted fraction had its genomic DNA isolated and then quantified by UV absorbance on a Nanodrop 2000c. From its cysteine to its phenylalanine, the CDR3 spans 15 amino acids. Kept here is only the CDR3 DNA, which spans 45 bases and is read in frame from base 1. V and J are trimmed by 7 bases and 2 bases, and the gene matches miss 8 bases of the junction. For CDR1 and CDR2, the germline V gene (reference sequence) lists MNHEY and SMNVEV.

Concerning this clone itself: No antigen is known for it. Base qualities are not recorded, but no much larger clone differs from it by a single base.

Using the deep immunoSEQ assay, TCR CDR3 regions were amplified from genomic DNA by multiplex PCR. Extracted genomic DNA from each cell subset was spread evenly across all wells of several immunoSEQ 96-well plates, with each plate serving as a replicate. Each replicate PCR for sorted subsets received around 0.2 ug genomic DNA, equal to about 30,000 T cell genomes. The purified libraries were quantified using a Qubit 3.0 fluorometer, sized with a Bioanalyzer 2100, and then quantified again using the KAPA Library Quantification kit. A separate single-read 150-cycle Illumina NextSeq 550 flow cell was used to sequence each immunoSEQ 96-well plate. Under the source paper's analysis protocol: Because only junctional sequences without quality scores were contained in the immunoSEQ output, filtering matching that applied to full-length reads could not be performed. To assign V/J genes and CDR3, sequences were annotated against IMGT germline references using PyIR, a Python wrapper for IgBLAST v1.9. Any read was removed if the V/J assignment was weak (E-value above 1e-6), the CDR3 was missing, or the read contained stop codons, out-of-frame junctions, or ambiguous translated residues. V3J clonotypes were defined as sequences sharing the same inferred V gene, J gene, and CDR3 amino acid sequence. To compute the percentage overlap between repertoires, the number of shared unique clonotypes was divided by the size of the smaller repertoire. Three approaches were used to assess repertoire richness: RTK rarefaction, the Chao1 estimator, and Recon v2.1 estimates of unobserved clonotypes. Generation probabilities were computed with OLGA for all TCRbeta clonotypes obtained by the gDNA method from a few donors. TCRdb re-hosts the immuneACCESS table, in-frame sequences only. Its copies lack some clones; in the studies checked, an unresolved V gene accounts for under half of them, and the cause for the rest is not known. From that table come the V and J calls and clone size; the DNA was used to work out D and trimming. This sample is represented by about 2.2 million clones; around 95% of them were singletons. About 1.7% of the sample comes from the top ten.

The clonotype originates from a man in his late teens or twenties in good health. Some clones in this sample may be carry-over from other donors' samples. Sequenced: naive CD8+ T cells from PBMCs. The sample's cell subset or site label is to be understood as: CD45RA+CCR7+. The receptor chain draws on TRBV27 and TRBJ2-7; TRBD1 lines up with 10 middle nucleotides. The base sequence is TGTGCCAGCACTTGGACTGGGACAGGGGCCTACGAGCAGTACTTC. This sequence encodes CASTWTGTGAYEQYF.